These 28 T cell receptor beta chains were all obtained from the same sample, sequenced in a study of shared clonotypes between healthy human individuals (dated by TCRdb to 2018 to 2020). The receptor library was made with the immunoSEQ multiplex PCR assay. TCRdb provides this immuneACCESS table in a form limited to in-frame rearrangements. Some clones are lacking; in checked studies, under half of them reflect an unresolved V gene, and why the rest are absent is not known. The sample contains 2 million to 2.5 million clones, roughly 93% of them found a single time. 0.36% of the sample lies in the top ten. The specimen sequenced was naive CD4+ T cells from PBMCs. According to the study, the label for this sample's cell subset or site signals: CD45RA+ positively selected. Every receptor here comes from a man between 18 and 29 years old in good health. Some clones in this sample may be carry-over from other donors' samples.

The chain joins TRBV7-9 to TRBJ2-7; possible D gene TRBD1, 6 bases. The CDR3 is 12 amino acids. CDR1 SEHNR and CDR2 FQNEAQ come from the germline V gene (reference sequence). V was cut by 4 bases and J by 9 bases, with 13 bases left in between. CDR3 loop: CASSWDTPVQYF. The CDR3 region has the DNA TGTGCCAGCAGCTGGGACACCCCTGTGCAGTACTTC.

The chain has TRBV5-1 and TRBJ1-2; 12 positions match TRBD1. The CDR3 contains 14 residues. Looked up from germline, CDR1 is SGHRS and CDR2 is YFSETQ. J gave up 8 bases and V 4 bases, and 6 bases lay outside the gene matches. The CDR3 loop reads CASSTPGTGGGYTF. In DNA, the CDR3 is TGCGCCAGCAGCACCCCCGGGACAGGGGGCGGCTACACCTTC.

As to this clone: The sample carries other DNA sequences with the same CDR3. The chain links TRBV5-1 to TRBJ2-3; TRBD2 aligns across 13 bases. Germline lookup yields CDR1 SGHRS and CDR2 YFSETQ. CDR3 length: 16 amino acids. Losses at the gene ends were 4 bases for V and 3 bases for J; bases not matched to a gene: 5. The CDR3 here is CASSPGLAGVTDTQYF. For the CDR3, the DNA is TGCGCCAGCAGCCCTGGACTAGCGGGAGTAACAGATACGCAGTATTTT.

The CDR3: CASSLLFAETGETQYF. CDR3 DNA: TGTGCCAGCAGCTTGTTATTTGCGGAGACAGGAGAGACCCAGTACTTC. The chain couples TRBV11-1 to TRBJ2-5, with D possibly matching TRBD1 (6 bases). Trimming cost V 3 bases and J 4 bases, with 18 bases left between them. The CDR3 is 16 residues long. Germline CDR1 SGHAT, CDR2 FQDESV (reference sequence). The variable domain in full, completed from reference TRBV11-1 and TRBJ2-5, reads EAEVAQSPRYKITEKSQAVAFWCDPISGHATLYWYRQILGQGPELLVQFQDESVVDDSQLPKDRFSAERLKGVDSTLKIQPAELGDSAMYLCASSLLFAETGETQYFGPGTRLLVL.

The gene calls are TRBV29-1 and TRBJ2-1; 10 nucleotides line up with TRBD1. With V trimmed by 6 bases and J by 14 bases, 7 bases remained unmatched. The germline V gene encodes CDR1 SQVTM and CDR2 ANQGSEA. The CDR3 is 11 amino acids. The CDR3 region is CSVDSGTGEFF. In DNA, the CDR3 is TGCAGCGTGGATTCCGGGACAGGGGAGTTCTTC.

In its sample, this clone was seen a few times. The genes are TRBV5-1 and TRBJ1-1; tentatively, D is TRBD1 (5 bases). V was cut by 4 bases and J by 1 base, with 11 bases left in between. The CDR3 is made up of 14 amino acids. Germline V gene data show CDR1 as SGHRS and CDR2 as YFSETQ. CDR3 protein: CASSTGGPNTEAFF. The DNA for the CDR3 is TGCGCCAGCAGCACTGGGGGTCCGAACACTGAAGCTTTCTTT.

A remark on this clone: Other DNA sequences from this sample encode an identical CDR3 as well. The chain couples TRBV2 to TRBJ1-4, with a possible D match to TRBD1 (6 bases). CDR3 size: 14 residues. Looked up from germline, CDR1 is SNHLY and CDR2 is FYNNEI. The V gene lost 5 bases and the J gene lost 4 bases, with 11 bases spanning the gap. CDR3 in amino acids: CASSLQGRNEKLFF. CDR3 DNA: TGTGCCAGCAGTCTCCAGGGGCGTAATGAAAAACTGTTTTTT.

This sequence joins TRBV7-8 and TRBJ2-1; possible D gene TRBD1, 5 bases. Germline V gene lookup returns CDR1 SGHVS and CDR2 FQNEAQ. The germline V and J ends were trimmed by 1 base and 5 bases, with 21 bases remaining between them. The CDR3 length is 18 residues. The CDR3, as DNA: TGTGCCAGCAGCTTAGTATGGTCGACAGTACAGAACCACAATGAGCAGTTCTTC. Its translation is CASSLVWSTVQNHNEQFF.

This rearrangement joins TRBV7-2 to TRBJ2-7, with 13 nucleotides matching TRBD2. CDR1 is SGHTA, CDR2 FQGNSA, per germline. The CDR3 extends over 17 amino acids. The ends lost 5 bases at V and 5 bases at J; junction bases unmatched: 12. Written as DNA, the CDR3 is TGTGCCAGCAGCCTCTCCCCCGGACTAGCGGGAGTGGACGAGCAGTACTTC. Translated: CASSLSPGLAGVDEQYF.

The CDR3 loop reads CASSLPGKDGYTF. The CDR3 nucleotides read TGTGCCAGCAGCTTGCCAGGGAAAGATGGCTACACCTTC. This chain connects TRBV5-4 to TRBJ1-2, with a tentative D call TRBD1 (5 bases). Germline values: CDR1 SGHNT, CDR2 YYREEE (reference sequence). The CDR3 covers 13 residues. Trimming removed 1 base from V and 6 bases from J, with 10 bases in between.

The chain recombines TRBV7-2 with TRBJ2-7; D gene ambiguous. Trimming removed 1 base from V and 3 bases from J, with 13 bases in between. The CDR3 has 15 amino acids. CDR1 is SGHTA and CDR2 is FQGNSA in the germline V gene. CDR3 amino acids: CASSLVGLGLYEQYF. The DNA of the CDR3 is TGTGCCAGCAGCTTAGTGGGCCTGGGTCTCTACGAGCAGTACTTC.

This chain uses TRBV25-1 with TRBJ1-3; D is unresolved. Trimming took 3 bases from V and 7 from J, leaving 10 bases between them. The CDR3 has 13 amino acids. Germline-derived CDR1 and CDR2 are MGHDK and SYGVNS. The CDR3 DNA follows: TGTGCCAGCAGTGAGGGTCGGCGGAACACCATATATTTT. This gives the protein CASSEGRRNTIYF.

The rearrangement links TRBV5-1 to TRBJ2-2; D may be TRBD1 or TRBD2 (5 bases each). V dropped 3 bases and J dropped 4 bases, with 10 bases sitting between them. Germline lookup yields CDR1 SGHRS and CDR2 YFSETQ. The CDR3 has 14 amino acids. The CDR3 coding sequence is TGCGCCAGCAGCTGGGAGACAGCCACCGGGGAGCTGTTTTTT. This sequence encodes CASSWETATGELFF.

The V and J genes are TRBV18 and TRBJ2-7; possibly TRBD1 or TRBD2 for D (5 bases each). CDR3 length: 15 residues. V shed 0 bases and J shed 5 bases, with 14 bases lying between them. CDR1 KGHSH and CDR2 LQKENI come from the germline V gene. CDR3 bases: TGTGCCAGCTCACCACCTTGGGGGATTCAGGACGAGCAGTACTTC. Translating it yields CASSPPWGIQDEQYF.

In DNA form, the CDR3 reads TGTGCCTGGAAGAGCCGGTTCCTTGAAGCTTTCTTT. Protein product: CAWKSRFLEAFF. The chain joins TRBV30 to TRBJ1-1; D call uncertain. The CDR3 runs 12 residues. Trimming took off 4 bases at V and 7 bases at J, with 13 bases between the two ends. Germline V gene lookup returns CDR1 GTSNPN and CDR2 SVGIG (reference sequence).

The chain recombines TRBV11-2 with TRBJ2-7; possibly TRBD2 for D (6 bases). Germline values: CDR1 SGHAT, CDR2 FQNNGV. Trimming removed 1 base from V and 7 bases from J, with 14 bases in between. There are 14 residues in the CDR3. In DNA, the CDR3 is TGTGCCAGCAGCTTAGTGGGCCCGGCGGGGGAGCAGTACTTC. Translated: CASSLVGPAGEQYF.

The rearrangement uses TRBV18 and TRBJ2-7; D not certain. Trimming removed 1 base from V and 2 bases from J, with 15 bases in between. This CDR3 comprises 16 residues. The germline V gene encodes CDR1 KGHSH and CDR2 LQKENI. This chain's CDR3 is CASSPRMADNTYEQYF. In DNA, the CDR3 is TGTGCCAGCTCACCACGGATGGCGGATAATACCTACGAGCAGTACTTC.

This clone was picked up a small number of times. The chain is built from TRBV30 and TRBJ2-2; TRBD2 agrees at 11 bases. V was pared by 0 bases and J by 6 bases, with 3 bases of the junction left unmatched. The germline gives CDR1 GTSNPN, CDR2 SVGIG (reference sequence). The CDR3 is made up of 15 amino acids. The CDR3 DNA follows: TGTGCCTGGAGTGTACTAGCGGGAGTAGCCGGGGAGCTGTTTTTT. Protein sequence: CAWSVLAGVAGELFF.

The chain joins TRBV11-2 to TRBJ1-1; 8 nucleotides line up with TRBD1. Germline CDR1 SGHAT, CDR2 FQNNGV. The CDR3 has 15 amino acids. Trimming at V came to 1 base and at J to 8 bases, leaving 9 bases not matched to a gene. For the CDR3, the DNA is TGTGCCAGCAGCTTAGTTGGCAGGGGGCCGGTGGAAGCTTTCTTT. Its protein product is CASSLVGRGPVEAFF.

The chain joins TRBV19 to TRBJ1-5, with TRBD1 matching 9 bases. Germline trimming cut 3 bases from V and 4 bases from J; bases unmatched to any gene: 10. Germline V gene data show CDR1 as LNHDA and CDR2 as SQIVND (reference sequence). CDR3 length equals 17 residues. In nucleotides, the CDR3 is TGTGCCAGTAGTATTGAAACAGGGGGCTGGCGTAATCAGCCCCAGCATTTT. This gives the protein CASSIETGGWRNQPQHF.

The J gene is TRBJ2-1, the V gene TRBV29-1; D might be TRBD2 (5 bases). The CDR3 totals 14 residues. V lost 3 bases, J lost 2 bases, and 11 bases lay in between. Germline V CDR1 and CDR2: SQVTM, ANQGSEA. CDR3 sequence (DNA): TGCAGCGTTGACGGGGAGTTTGCCTACAATGAGCAGTTCTTC. This codes for CSVDGEFAYNEQFF.

The rearrangement joins TRBV6-6 to TRBJ1-5, with TRBD1 matching over 7 bases. The CDR3 covers 15 residues. Trimming removed 6 bases from V and 5 bases from J; junction bases left unmatched: 10. The germline V gene has CDR1 MNHNY and CDR2 SVGAGI (reference sequence). CDR3 sequence: CASSGNRGPDQPQHF. CDR3 bases: TGTGCCAGCAGCGGTAACAGGGGTCCGGATCAGCCCCAGCATTTT.

The chain joins TRBV30 to TRBJ2-3, with D perhaps matching TRBD1 (6 bases). CDR1 GTSNPN and CDR2 SVGIG come from the germline V gene (reference sequence). This CDR3 has 13 amino acids. V lost 3 bases, J lost 1 base, and 8 bases lay in between. DNA of the CDR3: TGTGCCTGGAGGAACAGGGGCACAGATACGCAGTATTTT. Its protein product is CAWRNRGTDTQYF.

The chain couples TRBV2 to TRBJ2-6; D might be TRBD1 (6 bases). This CDR3 region has 16 residues. Trimming pared 4 bases from V and 2 bases from J, leaving 12 bases between. Germline loops: CDR1 SNHLY, CDR2 FYNNEI. The CDR3 reads CASSGQGHPGANVLTF. CDR3 in DNA: TGTGCCAGCAGTGGGCAGGGACATCCTGGGGCCAACGTCCTGACTTTC. Variable domain in full (rest from reference TRBV2 and TRBJ2-6): EPEVTQTPSHQVTQMGQEVILRCVPISNHLYFYWYRQILGQKVEFLVSFYNNEISEKSEIFDDQFSVERPDGSNFTLKIRSTKLEDSAMYFCASSGQGHPGANVLTFGAGSRLTVL.

The V and J genes are TRBV7-8 and TRBJ1-5; D remains unclear. Trimming pared 6 bases from V and 7 bases from J, leaving 10 bases between. Germline values: CDR1 SGHVS, CDR2 FQNEAQ. CDR3 size: 12 residues. Here the CDR3 reads CASSPTRQPQHF. CDR3 sequence (DNA): TGTGCCAGCAGTCCGACTCGCCAGCCCCAGCATTTT. Using reference TRBV7-8 and TRBJ1-5 for the parts outside the CDR3, the full variable domain is GAGVSQSPRYKVAKRGQDVALRCDPISGHVSLFWYQQALGQGPEFLTYFQNEAQLDKSGLPSDRFFAERPEGSVSTLKIQRTQQEDSAVYLCASSPTRQPQHFGDGTRLSIL.

The V gene is TRBV5-1, the J gene TRBJ2-3; perhaps D is TRBD1 or TRBD2 (5 bases each). The V gene lost 4 bases and the J gene lost 0 bases, with 9 bases spanning the gap. The CDR3 extends over 14 amino acids. Germline CDR1 is SGHRS and CDR2 is YFSETQ. The CDR3 region is CASSPRDSTDTQYF. The CDR3 nucleotides are TGCGCCAGCAGCCCCCGGGACAGCACAGATACGCAGTATTTT.

The rearrangement links TRBV6-1 to TRBJ2-1, with 9 positions matching TRBD1. Looked up from germline, CDR1 is MNHNS and CDR2 is SASEGT. The CDR3 has 12 amino acids. V gave up 6 bases and J gave up 10 bases; unmatched junction bases: 4. CDR3 region: CASSYRGQEQFF. The CDR3 bases are TGTGCCAGCAGCTACAGGGGGCAAGAGCAGTTCTTC.

The rearrangement uses TRBV6-1 and TRBJ1-4, with a tentative D call TRBD1 (6 bases). CDR1 and CDR2 (germline): MNHNS, SASEGT. Trimming removed 1 base at V and 6 bases at J, with 15 bases between. The CDR3 spans 16 residues. The CDR3 spells CASSEVVGGLYEKLFF. As DNA, the CDR3 is TGTGCCAGCAGTGAAGTGGTAGGGGGGCTTTATGAAAAACTGTTTTTT.